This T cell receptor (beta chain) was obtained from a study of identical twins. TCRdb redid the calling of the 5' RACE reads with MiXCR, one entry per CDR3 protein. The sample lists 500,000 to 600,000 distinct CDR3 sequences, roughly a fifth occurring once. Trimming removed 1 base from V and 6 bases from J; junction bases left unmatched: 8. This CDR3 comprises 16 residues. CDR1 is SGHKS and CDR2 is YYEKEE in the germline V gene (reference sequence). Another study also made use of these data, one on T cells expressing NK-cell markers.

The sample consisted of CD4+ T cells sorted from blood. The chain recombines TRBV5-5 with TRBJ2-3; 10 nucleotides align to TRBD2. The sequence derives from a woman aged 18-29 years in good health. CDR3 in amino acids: CASSLTSGNLGDTQYF. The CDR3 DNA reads TGTGCCAGCAGCTTGACTAGCGGGAACCTCGGTGATACGCAGTATTTT.